The 9 T cell receptor beta chains in this list originate from one sample, sequenced in a study of siplizumab effects on memory and regulatory T cells. Method: immunoSEQ multiplex PCR; TCRdb's copy keeps in-frame clones and lacks some. The sample lists roughly 100,000 clones, 93% seen once, with 5% to 7% in the top ten. The sample taken for sequencing was CD8+ T cells sorted from blood. The receptors were sampled from a human donor in good health.

This CDR3 reads CASSWGQGSDEQYF. The CDR3 DNA reads as TGCGCCAGCAGTTGGGGACAGGGTTCCGACGAGCAGTACTTC. V gene TRBV5-1 combines with J gene TRBJ2-7, with 9 bases that match TRBD1. V lost 5 bases, J lost 5 bases, and 8 bases stayed unmatched. CDR1 is SGHRS, CDR2 YFSETQ, per germline. The CDR3 runs to 14 residues.

The chain couples TRBV7-3 to TRBJ2-1; 7 nucleotides align to TRBD2. This CDR3 is built from 14 residues. CDR1 and CDR2 from the germline V gene are SGHTA and FQGTGA. Losses at the gene ends were 4 bases for V and 5 bases for J; bases not matched to a gene: 5. The CDR3 coding sequence is TGTGCCAGCAGCTCAAGCGGGGACGACAATGAGCAGTTCTTC. Amino acids: CASSSSGDDNEQFF.

CDR3 amino acids: CASSLGEGVNEQFF. The CDR3 nucleotides are TGTGCCAGCAGCTTAGGGGAGGGCGTAAATGAGCAGTTCTTC. The V and J genes are TRBV7-3 and TRBJ2-1; 7 bases map to TRBD2. The germline CDR1 and CDR2 sequences are SGHTA and FQGTGA. V gave up 2 bases and J gave up 7 bases; unmatched junction bases: 5. The CDR3 sequence is 14 residues long.

The chain is built from TRBV9 and TRBJ1-2; 7 bases map to TRBD1. The CDR3 is 15 amino acids. The V gene's germline CDR1 is SGDLS and CDR2 YYNGEE. V lost 0 bases and J lost 0; bases outside the gene matches: 2. This chain's CDR3 is CASSVGTGPNYGYTF. The CDR3 DNA follows: TGTGCCAGCAGCGTAGGGACAGGACCTAACTATGGCTACACCTTC.

The chain combines TRBV11-2 with TRBJ1-2; 8 nucleotides line up with TRBD1. The CDR3 runs 18 residues. V lost 1 base to trimming and J lost 0 bases; unmatched junction nucleotides: 10. Germline V gene data show CDR1 as SGHAT and CDR2 as FQNNGV. The CDR3 reads CASSLGSRGRVTNYGYTF. In nucleotides, the CDR3 is TGTGCCAGCAGCTTAGGGTCCAGGGGGCGAGTGACTAACTATGGCTACACCTTC.

J is TRBJ1-2 and V is TRBV30; D not resolved. Germline-derived CDR1 and CDR2 are GTSNPN and SVGIG (reference sequence). Trimming left V 0 bases short and J 1 base short, with 9 bases between. CDR3 length equals 14 residues. CDR3 sequence (DNA): TGTGCCTGGAGTGTACACCCGAATAACTATGGCTACACCTTC. It yields the protein CAWSVHPNNYGYTF. Supplemented by reference TRBV30 and TRBJ1-2, the full variable domain reads SQTIHQWPATLVQPVGSPLSLECTVEGTSNPNLYWYRQAAGRGLQLLFYSVGIGQISSEVPQNLSASRPQDRQFILSSKKLLLSDSGFYLCAWSVHPNNYGYTFGSGTRLTVV.

The V and J genes are TRBV5-5 and TRBJ1-1, with D possibly TRBD1 on 5 matching bases. Trimming cost V 4 bases and J 2 bases, with 15 bases left between them. CDR3 length: 15 residues. The V gene's germline CDR1 is SGHKS and CDR2 YYEKEE (reference sequence). This chain's CDR3 is CASSHAGALNTEAFF. The CDR3 nucleotides read TGTGCCAGCAGCCACGCTGGGGCGCTTAACACTGAAGCTTTCTTT.

V gene TRBV5-4 combines with J gene TRBJ2-5; the D gene is possibly TRBD2 (5 bases). This CDR3 spans 14 amino acids. Germline V gene lookup returns CDR1 SGHNT and CDR2 YYREEE (reference sequence). V dropped 1 base and J dropped 5 bases, with 12 bases sitting between them. The CDR3 DNA reads as TGTGCCAGCAGCTTGAGGGAGCTAAGGGAGACCCAGTACTTC. Protein sequence: CASSLRELRETQYF. Combining the CDR3 with reference TRBV5-4 and TRBJ2-5 gives the whole variable domain ETGVTQSPTHLIKTRGQQVTLRCSSQSGHNTVSWYQQALGQGPQFIFQYYREEENGRGNFPPRFSGLQFPNYSSELNVNALELDDSALYLCASSLRELRETQYFGPGTRLLVL.

The chain combines TRBV7-6 with TRBJ2-1; TRBD1 matches at 9 bases. The V gene's germline CDR1 is SGHVS and CDR2 FNYEAQ. Unmatched junction bases numbered 5, after V lost 5 bases and J lost 0 bases. The CDR3 covers 16 residues. The CDR3 DNA follows: TGTGCCAGCAGCCCGACAGGGGGACCCTCCTACAATGAGCAGTTCTTC. As protein: CASSPTGGPSYNEQFF.